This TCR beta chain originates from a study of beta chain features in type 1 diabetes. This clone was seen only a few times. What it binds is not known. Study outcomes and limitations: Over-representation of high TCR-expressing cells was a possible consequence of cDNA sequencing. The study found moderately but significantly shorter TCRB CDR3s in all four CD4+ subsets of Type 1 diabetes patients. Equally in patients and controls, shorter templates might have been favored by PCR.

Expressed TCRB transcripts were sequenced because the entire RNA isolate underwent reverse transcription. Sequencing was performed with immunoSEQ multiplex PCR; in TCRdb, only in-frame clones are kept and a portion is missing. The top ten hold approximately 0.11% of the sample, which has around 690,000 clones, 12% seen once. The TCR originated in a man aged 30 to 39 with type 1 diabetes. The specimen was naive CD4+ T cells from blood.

CDR3 region: CASSLDRGHSGNTIYF. CDR3 nucleotide sequence: TGTGCCAGCAGCTTGGACAGGGGTCACTCTGGAAACACCATATATTTT. J is TRBJ1-3 and V is TRBV5-4, with 7 bases fitting TRBD1. The ends lost 0 bases at V and 0 bases at J; junction bases unmatched: 3. CDR1 and CDR2 from the germline V gene are SGHNT and YYREEE (reference sequence). The CDR3 consists of 16 residues.